Detailed here is one T cell receptor (beta chain). The assay was immunoSEQ multiplex PCR, and TCRdb's table has in-frame clones only and misses some. This sample yields under 35,000 clones, of which nearly 90% are seen a single time; approximately 8.1% belongs to the top ten. These data originate in a study of PD-L1 blockade in urothelial cancer. Looking at the study overall: As for prior chemotherapy regimens, patients had received 0 to 3. The analyses of blood took place 3 weeks (second dose) and 6 weeks after treatment start. A median of approximately 150,000 T cells was found in the blood samples.

CDR1 PRHDT and CDR2 FYEKMQ come from the germline V gene (reference sequence). With 5 bases clipped from V and 2 bases from J, the junction kept 3 bases outside the gene matches. This CDR3 region has 15 residues. Time point specified: peripheral blood 6 weeks after treatment start. This specimen was PBMCs, taken around atezolizumab (anti-PD-L1) treatment. The rearrangement uses TRBV13 and TRBJ2-7; 13 bases agree with TRBD2. The sequence was obtained from an older man with urothelial cancer. CDR3 DNA sequence: TGTGCCAGCAGCCGACTAGCGGGAGGCACCTACGAGCAGTACTTC. Protein product: CASSRLAGGTYEQYF.